The TCR beta chain under discussion was sequenced for a study of spatial heterogeneity in lung cancer. The overall study: Every unique TCR and UMI combination, on average, appeared more than ten times in raw reads. Study-wide points: Tumor mutation counts were tracked by expanded intratumoral alpha and beta TCR counts.

The presence of a unique molecular identifier marked each TCR cDNA molecule. Via MiXCR, TCRdb re-called the 5' RACE reads, giving one row per CDR3 protein. The data contain 16,000 or so distinct CDR3 sequences, 4.5% to 7% of them singletons. Time point indicated: sample taken at primary tumor resection. Unsorted tumor, nontumor lung tissue or cryopreserved PBMC supplied the whole RNA. V dropped 0 bases and J dropped 3; count of bases not matched to a gene: 3. Germline CDR1 is KGHSH and CDR2 is LQKENI. This CDR3 region has 15 residues. The count of this clonotype is one. Its antigen is not identified. The receptor comes from a female donor with early-stage non-small cell lung cancer. Material: lung tumor tissue, obtained at surgery. The V call is TRBV18, the J call TRBJ2-3; TRBD2 aligns across 7 bases. CDR3 sequence reads: CASSPPGGRTDTQYF. Here the CDR3 DNA reads TGTGCCAGCTCACCACCGGGCGGGAGAACAGATACGCAGTATTTT.